This T cell receptor (beta chain) appears in the sequencing data of a study of T cell responses to AZD1222 COVID-19 vaccine. Overall study findings and caveats: Repertoires were sampled only after the peak T cell response.

This clone was found a few times. Its antigen is not known. CDR1 and CDR2 from the germline V gene are SGHNT and YYREEE (reference sequence). V was pared by 0 bases and J by 5 bases, with 9 bases of the junction left unmatched. CDR3 size: 17 residues. Repertoires were generated with immunoSEQ multiplex PCR, while TCRdb's copy carries only in-frame clones and drops some. This sample has approximately 100,000 clones; over 80% occur once, and the top ten carry around 9%. The sequenced sample was peripheral blood, obtained on day 0 of AZD1222 vaccination. This chain links TRBV5-4 with TRBJ2-2, with 8 bases that match TRBD2. This receptor was obtained from an adult in good health. CDR3 DNA sequence: TGTGCCAGCAGCTTGGCACTGGCGGGAGGAAGAACCGGGGAGCTGTTTTTT. Its translation is CASSLALAGGRTGELFF.